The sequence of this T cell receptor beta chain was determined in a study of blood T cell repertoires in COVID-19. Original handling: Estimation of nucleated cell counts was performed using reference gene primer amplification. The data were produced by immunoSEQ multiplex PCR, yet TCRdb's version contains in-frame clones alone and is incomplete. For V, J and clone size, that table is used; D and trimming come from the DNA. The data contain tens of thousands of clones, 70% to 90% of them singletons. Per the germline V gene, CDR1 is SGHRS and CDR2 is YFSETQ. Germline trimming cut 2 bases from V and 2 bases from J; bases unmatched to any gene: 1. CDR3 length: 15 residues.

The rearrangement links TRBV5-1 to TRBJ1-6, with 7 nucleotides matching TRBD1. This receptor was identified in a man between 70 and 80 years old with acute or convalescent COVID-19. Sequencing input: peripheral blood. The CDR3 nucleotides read TGCGCCAGCAGCTTCGACAGGGCCTATAATTCACCCCTCCACTTT. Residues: CASSFDRAYNSPLHF.